This TCR beta chain was sequenced for a study of technical replicates of blood from a handful of donors. Clones were sequenced by immunoSEQ multiplex PCR, and TCRdb holds only the in-frame ones, with some missing. The data hold around 79,000 clones, with more than 85% observed a single time. CDR3 length: 15 residues. The V end lost 1 base, the J end lost 4 bases, and 11 bases lay between the germline ends. Germline CDR1 reads MNHNY; CDR2 reads SVGAGI (reference sequence). This TCR came from a human donor in good health. J is TRBJ1-3 and V is TRBV6-6, with D maybe TRBD1 (5 bases). Sequencing input: T cells isolated from PBMCs. The CDR3 loop reads CASSYFSGGGNTIYF. In DNA, the CDR3 is TGTGCCAGCAGTTACTTCTCCGGGGGGGGAAACACCATATATTTT.